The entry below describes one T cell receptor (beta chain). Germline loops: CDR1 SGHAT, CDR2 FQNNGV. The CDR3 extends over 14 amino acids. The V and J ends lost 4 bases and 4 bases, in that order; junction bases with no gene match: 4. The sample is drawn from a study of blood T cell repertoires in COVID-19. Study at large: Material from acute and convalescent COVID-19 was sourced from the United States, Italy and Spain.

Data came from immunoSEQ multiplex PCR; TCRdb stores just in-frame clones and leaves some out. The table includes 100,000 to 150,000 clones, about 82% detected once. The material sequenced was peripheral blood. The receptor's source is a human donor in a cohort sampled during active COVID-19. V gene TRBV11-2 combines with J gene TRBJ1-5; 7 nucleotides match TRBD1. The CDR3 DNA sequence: TGTGCCAGCAGCTCAGGGGGAACTAATCAGCCCCAGCATTTT. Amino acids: CASSSGGTNQPQHF.